This TCR beta chain was profiled in a study of PD-1 blockade in classical Hodgkin lymphoma. Study in general: Nivolumab was given intravenously to patients at 3 mg/kg every 2 weeks. General study findings and limits: There was a significant rise in CD4+ TCR diversity by C4D1, with no such rise for CD8+. Patients with an early start, nivolumab under 1 year after ASCT, were excluded.

Assay used: immunoSEQ multiplex PCR; TCRdb lists only in-frame clones, some missing. The sample lists approximately 7,800 clones; 75% to 85% were seen once. To note about this clone: No antigen is known for it.

Germline V gene lookup returns CDR1 SGHVS and CDR2 FNYEAQ. V trimming: 7 bases; J trimming: 4 bases; junction bases outside the gene matches: 12. This CDR3 spans 15 amino acids. Each patient experienced a relapse that followed autologous stem cell transplantation, and brentuximab vedotin exposure varied. Complete response, partial response or progressive disease constituted the best response categories observed. The receptor's source is a human donor with classical Hodgkin lymphoma. The chain uses TRBV7-6 and TRBJ2-5; 7 positions agree with TRBD1. The source was peripheral blood mononuclear cells (PBMCs), collected before the second cycle of nivolumab. The CDR3 DNA sequence: TGTGCCAGCAACACAGGGGTCGGCTTGGGAGAGACCCAGTACTTC. Its protein is CASNTGVGLGETQYF. Looking up the rest from reference TRBV7-6 and TRBJ2-5 gives the full variable domain: GAGVSQSPRYKVTKRGQDVALRCDPISGHVSLYWYRQALGQGPEFLTYFNYEAQQDKSGLPNDRFSAERPEGSISTLTIQRTEQRDSAMYRCASNTGVGLGETQYFGPGTRLLVL.